The 17 T cell receptor beta chains below were found in one sample sequenced in a study of shared clonotypes between healthy human individuals (dated by TCRdb to between 2020 and 2021). Libraries were built with the immunoSEQ multiplex PCR assay. The clones in this table, taken by TCRdb from immuneACCESS, are in-frame only. Not every clone is retained; where verified, under half of the shortfall comes from an unresolved V gene, and the cause of the rest is unknown. This sample lists about 600,000 clones; about 98% were detected once. 0.25% to 0.35% of the sample lies in the top ten. CD8 naive samples were obtained by positive selection for CCR7 among CD45RO-negative cells, yielding a CD45RA+CCR7+ population from which TemRA cells were excluded. Sequencing was performed on naive CD8+ T cells sorted from blood. Reading the label with the study, this specimen's cell subset or site is: CD45RA+CCR7+. These receptors came from a young man in good health.

The V call is TRBV9, the J call TRBJ2-7, with a tentative D call TRBD1 (6 bases). The CDR3 has 14 residues. V was trimmed by 4 bases and J by 3 bases, leaving 14 bases between them. Germline CDR1 and CDR2: SGDLS and YYNGEE. In DNA form, the CDR3 reads TGTGCCAGCAGCATTTCTAGGGACAACTACGAGCAGTACTTC. Protein: CASSISRDNYEQYF.

As for this clone: The same CDR3 also results from other DNA sequences found in this sample. The rearrangement uses TRBV27 and TRBJ1-4, with D perhaps TRBD1 (6 bases). The CDR3 is made up of 14 amino acids. The V end lost 1 base, the J end lost 6 bases, and 9 bases lay between the germline ends. CDR1 is MNHEY, CDR2 SMNVEV, per germline (reference sequence). CDR3 residues: CASSLLGGDEKLFF. In DNA, the CDR3 is TGTGCCAGCAGTTTATTAGGGGGAGATGAAAAACTGTTTTTT.

The CDR3 here is CASSPISYEQYF. The CDR3, as DNA: TGTGCCAGCAGTCCCATTTCCTACGAGCAGTACTTC. The chain joins TRBV7-9 to TRBJ2-7; D ambiguous. The V gene lost 6 bases and the J gene lost 1 base, with 7 bases spanning the gap. This CDR3 is 12 amino acids long. Germline CDR1 is SEHNR and CDR2 is FQNEAQ (reference sequence). The variable domain in full, completed from reference TRBV7-9 and TRBJ2-7, reads DTGVSQNPRHKITKRGQNVTFRCDPISEHNRLYWYRQTLGQGPEFLTYFQNEAQLEKSRLLSDRFSAERPKGSFSTLEIQRTEQGDSAMYLCASSPISYEQYFGPGTRLTVT.

The chain employs TRBV30 and TRBJ2-1; D is undetermined. Germline CDR1 reads GTSNPN; CDR2 reads SVGIG (reference sequence). CDR3 size: 13 residues. Trimming removed 0 bases at V and 9 bases at J, with 12 bases between. The chain's CDR3 is CAWSVGLLGEQFF. The CDR3 DNA reads as TGTGCCTGGAGTGTAGGTTTACTTGGTGAGCAGTTCTTC.

This clone came up a few times. The chain carries TRBV9 and TRBJ2-5; no clear D. Trimming shortened V by 0 bases and J by 6 bases, and 15 bases separated the two germline ends. From germline, CDR1 is SGDLS and CDR2 YYNGEE. The CDR3 runs 15 residues. For the CDR3, the DNA is TGTGCCAGCAGCGTAGCAGGTCCGGGCTTGCAGACCCAGTACTTC. As protein: CASSVAGPGLQTQYF.

The chain has TRBV5-4 and TRBJ2-7, with unresolved D. This CDR3 region has 14 residues. Germline V gives CDR1 SGHNT, CDR2 YYREEE (reference sequence). The V and J ends lost 6 bases and 3 bases respectively, with 16 bases between them. The CDR3 coding sequence is TGTGCCAGCATCCTGCGGATGGTGAGCTACGAGCAGTACTTC. Amino acids: CASILRMVSYEQYF.

This sequence joins TRBV7-2 and TRBJ1-2; D gene uncertain. Looked up from germline, CDR1 is SGHTA and CDR2 is FQGNSA. This CDR3 comprises 14 residues. Trimming took 0 bases from V and 2 from J, leaving 7 bases between them. In DNA form, the CDR3 reads TGTGCCAGCAGCTTAGCAGGCAGAAACTATGGCTACACCTTC. Its protein is CASSLAGRNYGYTF.

The chain employs TRBV5-1 and TRBJ2-7; D perhaps matches TRBD1 (6 bases). Per the germline V gene, CDR1 is SGHRS and CDR2 is YFSETQ. This CDR3 is 14 amino acids long. Trimming removed 3 bases from V and 5 bases from J, with 15 bases in between. The CDR3 DNA reads TGCGCCAGCAGCTATCTAGACAGGACAGACGAGCAGTACTTC. Translation: CASSYLDRTDEQYF.

This clone showed up just once. The J gene is TRBJ2-2, the V gene TRBV6-5; D is uncertain. This CDR3 is built from 12 residues. Germline CDR1 and CDR2: MNHEY and SVGAGI. Trimming pared 7 bases from V and 4 bases from J, leaving 7 bases between. The CDR3 loop is CASTPVTGELFF. CDR3 nucleotide sequence: TGTGCCAGCACTCCCGTCACCGGGGAGCTGTTTTTT.

The rearrangement uses TRBV14 and TRBJ2-1; the D is unclear. Trimming removed 1 base at V and 10 bases at J, with 8 bases between. Germline-derived CDR1 and CDR2 are SGHDN and FVKESK. The CDR3 consists of 12 residues. CDR3 bases: TGTGCCAGCAGCCAAGGAATTTGGGAGCAGTTCTTC. Translation: CASSQGIWEQFF. The complete variable domain, with remaining parts taken from reference TRBV14 and TRBJ2-1, reads EAGVTQFPSHSVIEKGQTVTLRCDPISGHDNLYWYRRVMGKEIKFLLHFVKESKQDESGMPNNRFLAERTGGTYSTLKVQPAELEDSGVYFCASSQGIWEQFFGPGTRLTVL.

The rearrangement joins TRBV14 to TRBJ2-1; TRBD1 agrees at 10 bases. Unmatched junction bases numbered 6, after V lost 5 bases and J lost 5 bases. Per the germline V gene, CDR1 is SGHDN and CDR2 is FVKESK. The CDR3 is 15 amino acids. CDR3 sequence: CASSNPGQGNNEQFF. For the CDR3, the DNA is TGTGCCAGCAGCAACCCGGGACAGGGGAACAATGAGCAGTTCTTC. Variable domain in full (rest from reference TRBV14 and TRBJ2-1): EAGVTQFPSHSVIEKGQTVTLRCDPISGHDNLYWYRRVMGKEIKFLLHFVKESKQDESGMPNNRFLAERTGGTYSTLKVQPAELEDSGVYFCASSNPGQGNNEQFFGPGTRLTVL.

The V gene is TRBV7-6, the J gene TRBJ2-2, with TRBD2 identical over 12 bases. J gave up 6 bases and V 1 base, and 21 bases lay outside the gene matches. Germline loops: CDR1 SGHVS, CDR2 FNYEAQ. CDR3 length: 22 residues. CDR3 nucleotides: TGTGCCAGCAGCTTAGGACTAGCGGGAGACCTTGGATTGGGTGGGGATGCCGGGGAGCTGTTTTTT. It codes for CASSLGLAGDLGLGGDAGELFF.

This clone was counted a single time. The chain combines TRBV7-9 with TRBJ2-7, with TRBD2 matching over 8 bases. With 5 bases clipped from V and 2 bases from J, the junction kept 14 bases outside the gene matches. The CDR3 extends over 17 amino acids. Per germline, CDR1 SEHNR and CDR2 FQNEAQ (reference sequence). This CDR3 reads CASSPRATSGATYEQYF. CDR3 bases: TGTGCCAGCAGCCCCCGAGCCACTAGCGGCGCGACCTACGAGCAGTACTTC.

The chain employs TRBV5-1 and TRBJ2-1; D assignment may be TRBD1 or TRBD2 (6 bases each). CDR1 SGHRS and CDR2 YFSETQ come from the germline V gene. The CDR3 has 14 amino acids. Written as DNA, the CDR3 is TGCGTTAGTTCAATGGAGGGGGCCTACAATGAGCAGTTCTTC. It is translated as CVSSMEGAYNEQFF.

This chain links TRBV29-1 with TRBJ2-3; D remains unclear. CDR1 and CDR2 from the germline V gene are SQVTM and ANQGSEA. This CDR3 is built from 16 residues. V lost 5 bases and J lost 1, with 19 bases in between. The CDR3 here is CSVWLPPTIRTDTQYF. CDR3 nucleotides: TGCAGCGTTTGGCTCCCCCCTACGATCCGCACAGATACGCAGTATTTT.

V gene TRBV7-6 combines with J gene TRBJ2-1, with D hard to call. Germline V gene lookup returns CDR1 SGHVS and CDR2 FNYEAQ. The V end was cut by 0 bases, the J end by 6 bases, with 6 bases between. The CDR3 totals 13 residues. The CDR3 region is CASSLAPSNEQFF. CDR3 in DNA: TGTGCCAGCAGCTTAGCGCCTAGCAATGAGCAGTTCTTC. Full variable domain (remainder filled in from reference TRBV7-6 and TRBJ2-1): GAGVSQSPRYKVTKRGQDVALRCDPISGHVSLYWYRQALGQGPEFLTYFNYEAQQDKSGLPNDRFSAERPEGSISTLTIQRTEQRDSAMYRCASSLAPSNEQFFGPGTRLTVL.

This clone was seen once. This chain uses TRBV18 with TRBJ1-3, with a possible D match to TRBD1 (6 bases). There are 15 residues in the CDR3. Germline V gives CDR1 KGHSH, CDR2 LQKENI. The ends were cut back, 0 bases at V and 2 bases at J, with 8 bases in the middle. The CDR3 sequence: CASSPPPGAGNTIYF. The CDR3 DNA reads TGTGCCAGCTCACCACCGCCAGGGGCTGGAAACACCATATATTTT. The entire variable domain, with the rest obtained from reference TRBV18 and TRBJ1-3, is as follows: NAGVMQNPRHLVRRRGQEARLRCSPMKGHSHVYWYRQLPEEGLKFMVYLQKENIIDESGMPKERFSAEFPKEGPSILRIQQVVRGDSAAYFCASSPPPGAGNTIYFGEGSWLTVV.